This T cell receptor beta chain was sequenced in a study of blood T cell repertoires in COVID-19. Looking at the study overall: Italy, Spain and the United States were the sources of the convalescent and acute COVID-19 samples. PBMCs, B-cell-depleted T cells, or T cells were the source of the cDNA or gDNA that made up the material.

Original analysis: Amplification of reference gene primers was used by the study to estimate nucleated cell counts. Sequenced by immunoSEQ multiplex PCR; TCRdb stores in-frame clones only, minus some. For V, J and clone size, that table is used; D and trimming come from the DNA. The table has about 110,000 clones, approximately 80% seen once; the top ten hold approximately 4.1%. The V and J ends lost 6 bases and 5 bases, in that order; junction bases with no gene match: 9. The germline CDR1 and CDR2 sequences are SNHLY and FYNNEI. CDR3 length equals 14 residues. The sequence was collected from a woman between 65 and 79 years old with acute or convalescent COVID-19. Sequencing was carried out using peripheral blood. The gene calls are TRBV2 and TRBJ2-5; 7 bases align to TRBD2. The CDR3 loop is CASSGLLATETQYF. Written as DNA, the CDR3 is TGTGCCAGCAGCGGGTTACTAGCGACGGAGACCCAGTACTTC.